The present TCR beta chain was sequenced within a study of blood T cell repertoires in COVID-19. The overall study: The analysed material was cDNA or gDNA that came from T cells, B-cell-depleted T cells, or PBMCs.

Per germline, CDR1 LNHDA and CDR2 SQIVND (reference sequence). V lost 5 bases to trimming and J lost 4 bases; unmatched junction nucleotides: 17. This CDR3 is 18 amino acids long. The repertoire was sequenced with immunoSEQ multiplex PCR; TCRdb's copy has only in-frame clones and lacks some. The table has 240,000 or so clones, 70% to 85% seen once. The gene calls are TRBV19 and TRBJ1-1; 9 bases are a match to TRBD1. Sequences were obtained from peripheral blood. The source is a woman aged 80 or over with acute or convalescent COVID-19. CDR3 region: CASSVVLGQGVRSTEAFF. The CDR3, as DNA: TGTGCCAGTAGTGTCGTTTTGGGACAGGGTGTTAGGAGCACTGAAGCTTTCTTT.